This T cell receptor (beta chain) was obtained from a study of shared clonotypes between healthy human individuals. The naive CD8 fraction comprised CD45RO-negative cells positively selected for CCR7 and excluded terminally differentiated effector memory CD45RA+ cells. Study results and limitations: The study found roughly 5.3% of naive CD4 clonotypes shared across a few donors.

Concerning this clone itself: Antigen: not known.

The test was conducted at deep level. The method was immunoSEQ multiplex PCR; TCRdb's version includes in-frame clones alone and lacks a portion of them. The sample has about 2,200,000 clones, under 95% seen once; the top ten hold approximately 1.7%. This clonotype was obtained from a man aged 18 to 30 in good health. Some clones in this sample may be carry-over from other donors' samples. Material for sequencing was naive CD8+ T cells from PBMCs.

The CDR3 sequence: CASSIDSAATNTGELFF. Written as DNA, the CDR3 is TGTGCCAGTAGTATAGATAGCGCGGCCACGAACACCGGGGAGCTGTTTTTT. The J gene is TRBJ2-2, the V gene TRBV19; a possible D gene is TRBD2 (5 bases). CDR1 is LNHDA and CDR2 is SQIVND in the germline V gene (reference sequence). V lost 0 bases and J lost 0, with 11 bases in between. The CDR3 runs 17 residues.